This TCR beta chain originates from a study of control samples from healthy donors and cancer patients. Measured with immunoSEQ multiplex PCR; TCRdb has only the in-frame clones, and not every one. The table records some 74,000 clones, about 95% of them present only once. Germline V gives CDR1 SGHKS, CDR2 YYEKEE (reference sequence). The V and J ends lost 4 bases and 9 bases respectively, with 19 bases between them. The CDR3 runs 14 residues. V is TRBV5-5 and J is TRBJ1-2; D is possibly TRBD1 (5 bases). The receptor comes from a woman in her 30s in good health. The specimen sequenced was blood. The CDR3 DNA is TGTGCCAGCAGCCAGGACCTCCTCAGGGCGAGCTACACCTTC. This gives the protein CASSQDLLRASYTF.